The subject of this entry is one T cell receptor beta chain. This specimen belongs to a study of CD8 T cells in Susac syndrome. Random hexamers primed reverse transcription of about 0.45 to 1 ug RNA. TCRdb redid the calling of the immunoSEQ multiplex PCR reads with MiXCR, one entry per CDR3 protein. The sample includes around 120,000 distinct CDR3 sequences, about 95% seen only once; the top ten take approximately 0.12%. V was pared by 5 bases and J by 9 bases, with 17 bases between. The CDR3 covers 15 residues. Per germline, CDR1 MNHEY and CDR2 SVGAGI. The V gene is TRBV6-5, the J gene TRBJ1-6; D perhaps matches TRBD1 (5 bases). This receptor was identified in a human donor with multiple sclerosis. The sequencing sample was made of CD4+ T cells from PBMCs. The CDR3 DNA reads TGTGCCAGCAGTGCCCGGGGGGATTTAGTTTCACCCCTCCACTTT. Its translation: CASSARGDLVSPLHF.